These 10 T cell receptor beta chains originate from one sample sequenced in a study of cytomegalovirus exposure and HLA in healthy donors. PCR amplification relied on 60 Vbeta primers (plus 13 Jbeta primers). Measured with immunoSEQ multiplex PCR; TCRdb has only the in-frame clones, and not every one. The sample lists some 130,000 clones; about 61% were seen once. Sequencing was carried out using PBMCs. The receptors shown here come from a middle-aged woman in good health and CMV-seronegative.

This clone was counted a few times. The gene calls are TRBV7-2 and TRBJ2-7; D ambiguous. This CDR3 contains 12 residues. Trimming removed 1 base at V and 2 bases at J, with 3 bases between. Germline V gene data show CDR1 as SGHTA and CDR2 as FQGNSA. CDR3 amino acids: CASSLDTYEQYF. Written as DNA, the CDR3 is TGTGCCAGCAGCTTAGACACCTACGAGCAGTACTTC.

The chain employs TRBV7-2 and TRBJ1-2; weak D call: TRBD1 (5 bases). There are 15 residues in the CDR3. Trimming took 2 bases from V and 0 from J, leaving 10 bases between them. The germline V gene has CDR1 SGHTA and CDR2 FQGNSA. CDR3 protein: CASSLMAGTNYGYTF. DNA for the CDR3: TGTGCCAGCAGCTTAATGGCAGGGACTAACTATGGCTACACCTTC.

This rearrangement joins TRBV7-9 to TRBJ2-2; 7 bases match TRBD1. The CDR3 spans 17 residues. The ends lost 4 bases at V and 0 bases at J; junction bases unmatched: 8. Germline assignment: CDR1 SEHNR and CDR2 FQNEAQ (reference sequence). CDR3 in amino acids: CASSYPNRGPNTGELFF. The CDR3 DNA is TGTGCCAGCAGCTATCCTAACAGGGGCCCGAACACCGGGGAGCTGTTTTTT.

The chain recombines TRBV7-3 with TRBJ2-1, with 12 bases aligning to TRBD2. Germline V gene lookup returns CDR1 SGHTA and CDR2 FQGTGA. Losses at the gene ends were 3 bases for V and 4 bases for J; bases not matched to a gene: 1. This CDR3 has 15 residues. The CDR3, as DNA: TGTGCCAGCAGCTTCGGACTAGCGGGGTACAATGAGCAGTTCTTC. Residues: CASSFGLAGYNEQFF.

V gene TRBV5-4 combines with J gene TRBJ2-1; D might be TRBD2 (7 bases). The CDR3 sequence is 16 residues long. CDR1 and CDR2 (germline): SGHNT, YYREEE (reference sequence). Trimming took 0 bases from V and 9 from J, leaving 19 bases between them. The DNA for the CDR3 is TGTGCCAGCAGCTTGGGAGGCCGGGGGGCTTCGGTTGAGCAGTTCTTC. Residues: CASSLGGRGASVEQFF.

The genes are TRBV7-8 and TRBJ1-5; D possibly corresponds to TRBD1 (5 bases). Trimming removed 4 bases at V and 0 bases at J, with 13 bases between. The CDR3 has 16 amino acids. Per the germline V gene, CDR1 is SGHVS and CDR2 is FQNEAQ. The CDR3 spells CASSSRQSDSNQPQHF. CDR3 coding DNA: TGTGCCAGCAGCTCCAGACAGTCAGATAGCAATCAGCCCCAGCATTTT.

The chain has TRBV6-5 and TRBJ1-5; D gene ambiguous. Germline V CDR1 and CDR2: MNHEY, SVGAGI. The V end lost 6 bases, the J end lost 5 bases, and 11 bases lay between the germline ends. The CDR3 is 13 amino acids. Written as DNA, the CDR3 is TGTGCCAGCAGCCAGTACACCGATCAGCCCCAGCATTTT. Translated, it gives CASSQYTDQPQHF.

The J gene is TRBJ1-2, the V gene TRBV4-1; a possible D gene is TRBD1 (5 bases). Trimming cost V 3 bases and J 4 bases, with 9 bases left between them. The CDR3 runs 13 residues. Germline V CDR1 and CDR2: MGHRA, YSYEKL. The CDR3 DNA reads TGCGCCAGCAGCCAGAGAGACAGCTATGGCTACACCTTC. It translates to CASSQRDSYGYTF.

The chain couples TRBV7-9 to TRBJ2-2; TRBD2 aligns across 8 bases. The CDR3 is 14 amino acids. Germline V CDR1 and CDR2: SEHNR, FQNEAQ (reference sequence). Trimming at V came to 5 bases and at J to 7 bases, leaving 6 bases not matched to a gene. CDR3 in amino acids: CASSAGGAVGELFF. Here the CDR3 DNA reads TGTGCCAGCAGCGCCGGGGGGGCCGTCGGGGAGCTGTTTTTT.

CDR3 amino acids: CASSKALAGGHEQFF. The CDR3 region has the DNA TGCGCCAGCAGCAAGGCGTTAGCGGGGGGGCATGAGCAGTTCTTC. This chain joins TRBV5-1 and TRBJ2-1; 11 bases are a match to TRBD2. Germline V CDR1 and CDR2: SGHRS, YFSETQ. This CDR3 region has 15 residues. V lost 4 bases to trimming and J lost 8 bases; unmatched junction nucleotides: 8.